The 4 T cell receptor beta chains in this list originate from one sample, sequenced in a study of blood T cell repertoires in COVID-19. Profiled with immunoSEQ multiplex PCR; TCRdb holds only in-frame clones, not every one. The sample holds about 63,000 clones, approximately 80% seen once. Sequenced material: PBMCs or T cells enriched from blood (not recorded which). All receptors come from a woman in her thirties or forties with acute COVID-19.

V and J are TRBV6-1 and TRBJ1-1; the D gene is possibly TRBD1 (6 bases). The germline V gene has CDR1 MNHNS and CDR2 SASEGT. CDR3 length: 14 residues. V was clipped by 2 bases and J by 6 bases, with 13 bases between them. The CDR3 bases are TGTGCCAGCAGTGAACGGGGGGCGGTCGCTGAAGCTTTCTTT. It translates to CASSERGAVAEAFF.

This sequence joins TRBV19 and TRBJ2-1; 7 bases are a match to TRBD1. J was trimmed by 8 bases and V by 5 bases; bases with no gene match: 9. This CDR3 is built from 14 residues. Looked up from germline, CDR1 is LNHDA and CDR2 is SQIVND (reference sequence). The CDR3 nucleotides are TGTGCCAGTAGTCCAGGGACAGCAGGATATGAGCAGTTCTTC. Translated, it gives CASSPGTAGYEQFF. Based on the CDR3 plus reference TRBV19 and TRBJ2-1, the full variable domain is DGGITQSPKYLFRKEGQNVTLSCEQNLNHDAMYWYRQDPGQGLRLIYYSQIVNDFQKGDIAEGYSVSREKKESFPLTVTSAQKNPTAFYLCASSPGTAGYEQFFGPGTRLTVL.

The chain combines TRBV4-1 with TRBJ1-6, with TRBD1 as a possible D gene (6 bases). V lost 4 bases to trimming and J lost 10 bases, with 20 bases between them. From germline, CDR1 is MGHRA and CDR2 YSYEKL. The CDR3 has 16 residues. In nucleotides, the CDR3 is TGCGCCAGCAGCCCGATTTTGGACAGTTCTGTCTCACCCCTCCACTTT. This codes for CASSPILDSSVSPLHF.

The chain has TRBV19 and TRBJ2-1; TRBD2 agrees at 7 bases. This CDR3 is 15 amino acids long. The trim removed 7 bases at V and 7 bases at J, leaving 13 bases unmatched. Per the germline V gene, CDR1 is LNHDA and CDR2 is SQIVND (reference sequence). The CDR3 loop reads CASKIGGSNGNEQFF. CDR3 coding DNA: TGTGCCAGTAAAATTGGCGGGAGTAATGGGAATGAGCAGTTCTTC.